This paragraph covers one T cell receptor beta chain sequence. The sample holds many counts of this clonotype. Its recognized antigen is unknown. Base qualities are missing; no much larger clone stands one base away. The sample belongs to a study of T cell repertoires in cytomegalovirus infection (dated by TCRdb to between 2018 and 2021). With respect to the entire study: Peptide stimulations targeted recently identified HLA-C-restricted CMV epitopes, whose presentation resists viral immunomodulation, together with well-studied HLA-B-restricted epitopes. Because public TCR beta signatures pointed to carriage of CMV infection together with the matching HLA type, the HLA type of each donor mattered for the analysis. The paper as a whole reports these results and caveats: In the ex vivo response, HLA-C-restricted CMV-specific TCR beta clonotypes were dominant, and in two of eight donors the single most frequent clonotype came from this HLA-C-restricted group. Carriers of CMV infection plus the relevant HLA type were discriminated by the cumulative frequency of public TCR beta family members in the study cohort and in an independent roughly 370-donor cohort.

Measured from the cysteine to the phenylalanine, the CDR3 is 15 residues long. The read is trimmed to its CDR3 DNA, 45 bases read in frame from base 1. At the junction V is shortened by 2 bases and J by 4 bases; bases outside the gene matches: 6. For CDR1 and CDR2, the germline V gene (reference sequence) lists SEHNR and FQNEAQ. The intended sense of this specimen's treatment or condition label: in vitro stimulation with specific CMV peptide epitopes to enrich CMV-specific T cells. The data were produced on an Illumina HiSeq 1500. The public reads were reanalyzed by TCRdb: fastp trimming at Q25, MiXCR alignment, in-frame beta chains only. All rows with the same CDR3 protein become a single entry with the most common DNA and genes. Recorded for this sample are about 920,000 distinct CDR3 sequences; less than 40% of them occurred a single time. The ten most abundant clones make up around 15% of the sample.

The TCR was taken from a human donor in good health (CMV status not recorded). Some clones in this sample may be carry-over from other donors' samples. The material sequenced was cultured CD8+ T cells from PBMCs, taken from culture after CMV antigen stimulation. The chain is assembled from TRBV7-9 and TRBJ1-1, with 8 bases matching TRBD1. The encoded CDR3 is CASSLIDRGGTEAFF. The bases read TGTGCCAGCAGCTTAATAGACAGGGGAGGCACTGAAGCTTTCTTT.